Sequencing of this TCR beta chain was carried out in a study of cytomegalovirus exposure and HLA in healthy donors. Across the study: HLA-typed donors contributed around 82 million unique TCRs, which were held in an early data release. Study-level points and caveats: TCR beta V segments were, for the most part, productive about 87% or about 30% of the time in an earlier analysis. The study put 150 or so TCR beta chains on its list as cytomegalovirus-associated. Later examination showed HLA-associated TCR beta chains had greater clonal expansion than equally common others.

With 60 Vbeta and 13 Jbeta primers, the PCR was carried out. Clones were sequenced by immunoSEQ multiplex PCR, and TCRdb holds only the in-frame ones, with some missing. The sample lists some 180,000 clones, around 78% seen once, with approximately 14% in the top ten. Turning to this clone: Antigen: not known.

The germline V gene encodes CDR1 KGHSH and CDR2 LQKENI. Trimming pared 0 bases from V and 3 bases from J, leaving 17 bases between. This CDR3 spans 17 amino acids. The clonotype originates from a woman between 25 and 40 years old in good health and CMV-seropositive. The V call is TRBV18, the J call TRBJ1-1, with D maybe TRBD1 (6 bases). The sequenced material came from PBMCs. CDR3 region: CASSPPAGENRDTEAFF. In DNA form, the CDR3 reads TGTGCCAGCTCACCACCGGCAGGGGAAAATAGGGACACTGAAGCTTTCTTT.